What follows describes a single T cell receptor beta chain. Its cognate antigen is unknown. The immunoSEQ assay was v3. Sequencing used immunoSEQ multiplex PCR; TCRdb keeps in-frame clones, though not all of them. The sample shows under 70,000 clones, more than 60% of them seen only once. These data are taken from a study of TIL therapy for anti-PD-1-resistant metastatic lung cancer. Whole-study findings and limits: TIL clonotype persistence in blood showed no apparent association with response.

The time point here: pre-treatment sample, taken before nivolumab and TIL therapy. Patients were adults with stage 4 NSCLC. Germline V CDR1 and CDR2: SGHTA, FQGNSA. Trimming at V came to 5 bases and at J to 2 bases, leaving 4 bases not matched to a gene. The CDR3 covers 14 residues. This sequence was found in a person aged 25-85 years with non-small cell lung cancer. The chain joins TRBV7-2 to TRBJ2-7, with 9 positions matching TRBD2. Material: blood, obtained at baseline. The CDR3 sequence: CASSKREVPYEQYF. In DNA form, the CDR3 reads TGTGCCAGCAGCAAGCGGGAGGTCCCCTACGAGCAGTACTTC.